Here is one T cell receptor (beta chain) with its context. The antigen remains undetermined. The sample originates from a study of shared clonotypes between healthy human individuals. General study points: Rarefaction analysis demonstrated incomplete sorted-subset sequencing notwithstanding large depth. Only blood was sampled; tissue repertoires likely differ.

The naive CD8 subset, CD45RO-negative cells positively selected for CCR7, excluded terminally differentiated effector memory CD45RA+ cells. Donors included only healthy HIV-negative adults lacking recent acute infections or vaccinations. About 200 ng DNA, 30,000 to 35,000 T cell genomes, went into each sorted-subset replicate PCR. TCRdb's copy holds only in-frame clones and misses some; the assay was immunoSEQ multiplex PCR. The sample lists millions of clones; about 93% were seen once. The CDR3 extends over 16 amino acids. Trimming shortened V by 1 base and J by 0 bases, and 10 bases separated the two germline ends. Germline CDR1 reads MDHEN; CDR2 reads SYDVKM.

This sequence joins TRBV28 and TRBJ2-1; D remains ambiguous. Input material: naive CD8+ T cells from PBMCs. This TCR was sampled from a man aged 18 to 30 in good health. Some clones in this sample may be carry-over from other donors' samples. CDR3 bases: TGTGCCAGCAGTTTATCTGGTGGTCCCTCCTACAATGAGCAGTTCTTC. As protein: CASSLSGGPSYNEQFF. Looking up the rest from reference TRBV28 and TRBJ2-1 gives the full variable domain: DVKVTQSSRYLVKRTGEKVFLECVQDMDHENMFWYRQDPGLGLRLIYFSYDVKMKEKGDIPEGYSVSREKKERFSLILESASTNQTSMYLCASSLSGGPSYNEQFFGPGTRLTVL.